Presented here are 31 T cell receptor beta chains from one specimen sequenced in a study of shared clonotypes between healthy human individuals. Naive CD8 cells lacked CD45RO and underwent positive selection for CCR7, leaving out terminally differentiated effector memory CD45RA+ cells. Profiled with immunoSEQ multiplex PCR; TCRdb holds only in-frame clones, not every one. Of about 820,000 clones in the sample, 80% to 95% were seen once. Sequenced input: naive CD8+ T cells sorted from blood. The receptor source for this set is a young man in good health.

The chain combines TRBV7-3 with TRBJ2-1, with a possible D match to TRBD1 (6 bases). The CDR3 loop spans 16 amino acids. V lost 2 bases and J 3 bases, leaving 14 bases between the germline ends. From germline, CDR1 is SGHTA and CDR2 FQGTGA. CDR3 residues: CASSLAAGAHYNEQFF. CDR3 in DNA: TGTGCCAGCAGCTTAGCGGCAGGGGCTCACTACAATGAGCAGTTCTTC.

V and J are TRBV7-9 and TRBJ2-5; possible D gene TRBD1, 6 bases. The CDR3 runs 14 residues. V lost 6 bases to trimming and J lost 1 base, with 12 bases between them. The germline V gene has CDR1 SEHNR and CDR2 FQNEAQ (reference sequence). CDR3 bases: TGTGCCAGCAGTGGTGGACAGTCCCAAGAGACCCAGTACTTC. Translation: CASSGGQSQETQYF. The variable domain in full, completed from reference TRBV7-9 and TRBJ2-5, reads DTGVSQNPRHKITKRGQNVTFRCDPISEHNRLYWYRQTLGQGPEFLTYFQNEAQLEKSRLLSDRFSAERPKGSFSTLEIQRTEQGDSAMYLCASSGGQSQETQYFGPGTRLLVL.

The rearrangement joins TRBV2 to TRBJ2-7; no reliable D call. The CDR3 covers 14 residues. Trimming cost V 5 bases and J 5 bases, with 16 bases left between them. The germline V gene has CDR1 SNHLY and CDR2 FYNNEI. CDR3 sequence (DNA): TGTGCCAGCAGTAACGGCCCCCTCCACGACGAGCAGTACTTC. This codes for CASSNGPLHDEQYF.

The V gene is TRBV9, the J gene TRBJ1-2, with a weak D call TRBD1 (6 bases). Trimming removed 3 bases at V and 8 bases at J, with 11 bases between. This CDR3 region has 12 residues. The germline CDR1 and CDR2 sequences are SGDLS and YYNGEE. DNA of the CDR3: TGTGCCAGCAGCGACAGGGCCTCCGGCTACACCTTC. It is translated as CASSDRASGYTF.

The chain recombines TRBV7-9 with TRBJ2-5; TRBD2 agrees at 7 bases. This CDR3 has 14 amino acids. CDR1 and CDR2 from the germline V gene are SEHNR and FQNEAQ (reference sequence). The CDR3 DNA sequence: TGTGCGTGGGGGGGAGCGGCGATGGGGGAGACCCAGTACTTC. Its protein product is CAWGGAAMGETQYF. The entire variable domain, with the rest obtained from reference TRBV7-9 and TRBJ2-5, is as follows: DTGVSQNPRHKITKRGQNVTFRCDPISEHNRLYWYRQTLGQGPEFLTYFQNEAQLEKSRLLSDRFSAERPKGSFSTLEIQRTEQGDSAMYLCAWGGAAMGETQYFGPGTRLLVL.

J is TRBJ2-1 and V is TRBV29-1; 11 nucleotides agree with TRBD2. Germline V gene sequence: CDR1 SQVTM, CDR2 ANQGSEA. V gave up 7 bases and J gave up 5 bases; unmatched junction bases: 4. The CDR3 has 13 residues. CDR3 amino acids: CSGGLADNNEQFF. The CDR3, as DNA: TGCAGCGGGGGACTAGCGGACAACAATGAGCAGTTCTTC.

The V call is TRBV5-4, the J call TRBJ2-7; 9 positions agree with TRBD2. CDR1 is SGHNT, CDR2 YYREEE, per germline (reference sequence). This CDR3 region has 13 residues. V dropped 4 bases and J dropped 3; count of bases not matched to a gene: 2. The CDR3 protein is CASSIAGDYEQYF. For the CDR3, the DNA is TGTGCCAGCAGCATAGCGGGAGACTACGAGCAGTACTTC.

This chain links TRBV19 with TRBJ1-5; 8 bases align to TRBD1. This CDR3 contains 16 residues. V gave up 6 bases and J gave up 3 bases; unmatched junction bases: 10. Germline CDR1 LNHDA, CDR2 SQIVND (reference sequence). CDR3 protein: CASRKGQGGLNQPQHF. CDR3 DNA: TGTGCCAGTAGGAAAGGACAGGGTGGACTCAATCAGCCCCAGCATTTT. Full variable domain (outside the CDR3, taken from reference TRBV19 and TRBJ1-5): DGGITQSPKYLFRKEGQNVTLSCEQNLNHDAMYWYRQDPGQGLRLIYYSQIVNDFQKGDIAEGYSVSREKKESFPLTVTSAQKNPTAFYLCASRKGQGGLNQPQHFGDGTRLSIL.

This clone was counted once. Just one base apart from a much larger clone, this may be a read error. This chain joins TRBV6-5 and TRBJ1-1; D not certain. V was trimmed by 2 bases and J by 2 bases, leaving 3 bases between them. This CDR3 is built from 12 residues. Germline V gives CDR1 MNHEY, CDR2 SVGAGI. The CDR3 DNA sequence: TGTGCCAGCAGTTACCCTAACACTGAAGCTTTCTTT. It yields the protein CASSYPNTEAFF.

The J gene is TRBJ2-1, the V gene TRBV25-1, with 7 bases matching TRBD2. The CDR3 covers 17 residues. Germline CDR1 MGHDK, CDR2 SYGVNS. Unmatched junction bases numbered 11, after V lost 3 bases and J lost 3 bases. In DNA form, the CDR3 reads TGTGCCAGCAGTGAGCATTGGTCTAGCGGTGTCTACAATGAGCAGTTCTTC. Translating it yields CASSEHWSSGVYNEQFF.

The chain has TRBV11-2 and TRBJ2-7; no reliable D call. The CDR3 covers 13 residues. The V gene lost 5 bases and the J gene lost 4 bases, with 12 bases spanning the gap. Germline-derived CDR1 and CDR2 are SGHAT and FQNNGV. The CDR3 spells CASSPIYQYEQYF. The DNA for the CDR3 is TGTGCCAGCAGCCCCATTTATCAGTACGAGCAGTACTTC.

Only one count was recorded for this clone. This chain uses TRBV2 with TRBJ2-1; D unresolved. The V gene lost 7 bases and the J gene lost 10 bases, with 8 bases spanning the gap. The CDR3 totals 10 residues. Germline-derived CDR1 and CDR2 are SNHLY and FYNNEI. CDR3 protein: CASTQLEQFF. The CDR3 nucleotides read TGTGCCAGCACCCAACTGGAGCAGTTCTTC.

The rearrangement links TRBV7-9 to TRBJ2-7; possible D gene TRBD2, 5 bases. Per germline, CDR1 SEHNR and CDR2 FQNEAQ (reference sequence). The CDR3 spans 15 residues. Trimming left V 8 bases short and J 6 bases short, with 23 bases between. The CDR3 DNA follows: TGTGCCAGCCATTCGTCGGTCAACTCCGCGGGCGAGCAGTACTTC. The encoded protein is CASHSSVNSAGEQYF.

As DNA, the CDR3 is TGTGCCAGCAGCTTAAGGACTAGCGGGAGGCTTTCCTACGAGCAGTACTTC. This sequence encodes CASSLRTSGRLSYEQYF. This sequence joins TRBV7-9 and TRBJ2-7, with 14 bases matching TRBD2. Germline V lookup: CDR1 SEHNR, CDR2 FQNEAQ (reference sequence). With V trimmed by 2 bases and J by 1 base, 4 bases remained unmatched. The CDR3 covers 17 residues.

V usage is TRBV6-5 and J usage is TRBJ2-7; possibly TRBD1 or TRBD2 for D (5 bases each). V lost 6 bases and J 2 bases, leaving 17 bases between the germline ends. The CDR3 runs to 15 residues. The germline gives CDR1 MNHEY, CDR2 SVGAGI. The CDR3: CASSQTQRGTYEQYF. In DNA form, the CDR3 reads TGTGCCAGCAGCCAAACTCAGAGGGGAACCTACGAGCAGTACTTC.

This chain joins TRBV7-6 and TRBJ2-7; D might be TRBD1 (5 bases). The CDR3 has 15 amino acids. Germline CDR1 SGHVS, CDR2 FNYEAQ. Trimming pared 0 bases from V and 3 bases from J, leaving 12 bases between. The chain's CDR3 is CASSLAQGTNYEQYF. As DNA, the CDR3 is TGTGCCAGCAGCTTAGCTCAGGGCACTAACTACGAGCAGTACTTC.

The chain uses TRBV4-1 and TRBJ2-7; 10 positions agree with TRBD2. Germline V gene data show CDR1 as MGHRA and CDR2 as YSYEKL. The CDR3 spans 16 residues. J was trimmed by 2 bases and V by 0 bases; bases with no gene match: 4. The CDR3 DNA is TGCGCCAGCAGCCAAGAACGACTAGCGGGTCCCTACGAGCAGTACTTC. Encoded protein: CASSQERLAGPYEQYF.

The chain has TRBV6-5 and TRBJ2-3; D is uncertain. Germline CDR1 reads MNHEY; CDR2 reads SVGAGI. The CDR3 runs to 13 residues. Trimming pared 1 base from V and 5 bases from J, leaving 7 bases between. Written as DNA, the CDR3 is TGTGCCAGCAGTTACTTCGGTCAAGATACGCAGTATTTT. It specifies CASSYFGQDTQYF.

In its sample, this clone was seen a few times. This chain links TRBV7-6 with TRBJ2-1; D is unresolved. Germline-derived CDR1 and CDR2 are SGHVS and FNYEAQ. The CDR3 runs 14 residues. Between the trimmed V and J ends, which lost 2 bases and 2 bases, there was a span of 7 bases. The CDR3: CASSLLETYNEQFF. The CDR3 bases are TGTGCCAGCAGCTTACTGGAAACCTACAATGAGCAGTTCTTC.

This chain connects TRBV27 to TRBJ2-1; TRBD2 agrees at 9 bases. The junction had 8 bases not matched to a gene; V was cut back by 5 bases and J by 3 bases. The CDR3 is 16 amino acids. Germline CDR1 and CDR2: MNHEY and SMNVEV (reference sequence). CDR3 in amino acids: CASSPPTSGYYNEQFF. The CDR3 bases are TGTGCCAGCAGTCCGCCCACTAGCGGGTACTACAATGAGCAGTTCTTC.

A remark on this clone: Within the sample, other DNA sequences also encode this same CDR3. This chain connects TRBV7-6 to TRBJ2-7; 7 bases agree with TRBD1. The CDR3 contains 14 residues. Germline CDR1 reads SGHVS; CDR2 reads FNYEAQ. The J segment lost 4 bases and the V segment lost 1 base, leaving 4 bases of the junction unmatched. The CDR3 nucleotides read TGTGCCAGCAGCTTAGGACAGGGTGGGTACGAGCAGTACTTC. Encoded protein: CASSLGQGGYEQYF.

J is TRBJ2-3 and V is TRBV7-3, with TRBD2 matching 8 bases. Trimming took 6 bases from V and 1 from J; bases not matched to a gene: 9. The V gene's germline CDR1 is SGHTA and CDR2 FQGTGA. This CDR3 has 16 residues. The CDR3: CASSPWTSLGTDTQYF. For the CDR3, the DNA is TGTGCCAGCAGTCCGTGGACTAGCCTTGGCACAGATACGCAGTATTTT.

This clone was seen more than once but under ten times. V is TRBV13 and J is TRBJ1-5; D is possibly TRBD1 (5 bases). Trimming cost V 4 bases and J 7 bases, with 8 bases left between them. This CDR3 spans 12 amino acids. Germline V gives CDR1 PRHDT, CDR2 FYEKMQ (reference sequence). The CDR3: CASSSRGQPQHF. CDR3 nucleotides: TGTGCCAGCAGCTCGCGGGGGCAGCCCCAGCATTTT.

V and J are TRBV19 and TRBJ2-7; 12 bases are shared with TRBD1. The CDR3 is made up of 16 amino acids. Losses at the gene ends were 6 bases for V and 0 bases for J; bases not matched to a gene: 6. CDR1 LNHDA and CDR2 SQIVND come from the germline V gene (reference sequence). CDR3 sequence: CASSPRDRGHSYEQYF. The CDR3 DNA reads as TGTGCCAGTAGCCCCCGGGACAGGGGGCACTCCTACGAGCAGTACTTC. The full variable domain, with the rest looked up from reference TRBV19 and TRBJ2-7, is DGGITQSPKYLFRKEGQNVTLSCEQNLNHDAMYWYRQDPGQGLRLIYYSQIVNDFQKGDIAEGYSVSREKKESFPLTVTSAQKNPTAFYLCASSPRDRGHSYEQYFGPGTRLTVT.

This clone was counted a single time. The genes are TRBV7-9 and TRBJ2-4, with 7 bases matching TRBD1. CDR1 and CDR2 (germline): SEHNR, FQNEAQ (reference sequence). V lost 5 bases to trimming and J lost 0 bases; unmatched junction nucleotides: 7. The CDR3 length is 16 residues. This chain's CDR3 is CASSPGTEGAKNIQYF. CDR3 nucleotides: TGTGCCAGCAGCCCCGGGACAGAGGGAGCCAAAAACATTCAGTACTTC.

V usage is TRBV7-8 and J usage is TRBJ1-2, with 9 positions matching TRBD1. The CDR3 length is 14 residues. The ends lost 6 bases at V and 8 bases at J; junction bases unmatched: 10. Germline V lookup: CDR1 SGHVS, CDR2 FQNEAQ. CDR3 DNA: TGTGCCAGCAGAAATGAGGGACAGGGCAGCGGCTACACCTTC. Amino acids: CASRNEGQGSGYTF.

This clone appeared a single time. This chain connects TRBV10-3 to TRBJ2-3; D ambiguous. The CDR3 has 14 amino acids. Germline V gene data show CDR1 as ENHRY and CDR2 as SYGVKD. V gave up 5 bases and J gave up 0 bases, with 9 bases separating them. The CDR3 spells CAISYIPSTDTQYF. Here the CDR3 DNA reads TGTGCCATCAGTTATATCCCTAGCACAGATACGCAGTATTTT.

This sequence joins TRBV19 and TRBJ2-1; D call uncertain. Germline-derived CDR1 and CDR2 are LNHDA and SQIVND (reference sequence). The CDR3 extends over 12 amino acids. Trimming removed 5 bases from V and 5 bases from J, with 7 bases in between. The CDR3 nucleotides read TGTGCCAGTAGTCAGACCAACAATGAGCAGTTCTTC. This sequence encodes CASSQTNNEQFF.

Written as DNA, the CDR3 is TGTGCCAGTAGTCTAGGGTTCACCTACGAGCAGTACTTC. This gives the protein CASSLGFTYEQYF. The rearrangement links TRBV19 to TRBJ2-7; D gene ambiguous. Germline V gene data show CDR1 as LNHDA and CDR2 as SQIVND (reference sequence). The CDR3 has 13 residues. Trimming removed 5 bases at V and 2 bases at J, with 10 bases between.

This clone was observed once. The chain is built from TRBV7-9 and TRBJ2-1; perhaps TRBD2 as D (5 bases). This CDR3 spans 15 amino acids. The V gene's germline CDR1 is SEHNR and CDR2 FQNEAQ (reference sequence). V lost 11 bases and J 0 bases, leaving 17 bases between the germline ends. The CDR3 nucleotides are TGTGCCTCCGCCCGGGGATTTGGCTCCTACAATGAGCAGTTCTTC. Encoded protein: CASARGFGSYNEQFF.

The rearrangement uses TRBV4-1 and TRBJ2-7; D not resolved. This CDR3 is 14 amino acids long. The ends were cut back, 1 base at V and 2 bases at J, with 9 bases in the middle. CDR1 is MGHRA and CDR2 is YSYEKL in the germline V gene. CDR3 coding DNA: TGCGCCAGCAGCCAAGTAAGCCTAGCCTACGAGCAGTACTTC. As protein: CASSQVSLAYEQYF.